This is a list of T cell receptor beta chains from one sample in a study of T cells after yellow fever vaccination. One entry per CDR3 protein, called by TCRdb with MiXCR from the 5' RACE reads. This sample has 300,000 or so distinct CDR3 sequences, with 6.5% to 8.5% found just once. The sample here was PBMCs, taken about 41 days after the first yellow fever vaccination. The receptors derive from a man between 18 and 29 years old who received the YFV17D yellow fever vaccine. CDR3s include the opening cysteine and the closing phenylalanine or tryptophan. D genes are given only for firm matches. The size of a clone is reported for some rows only, either as once, few or many, or as a class for expanded clones.

J gene | clone size | D gene | V gene | CDR3 DNA | CDR3 protein
TRBJ1-1 | few | . | TRBV12-3/TRBV12-4 | TGTGCCAGCAGGACCTCAGGTAACACTGAAGCTTTCTTT | CASRTSGNTEAFF
TRBJ2-1 | . | . | TRBV3-1 | TGTGCCAGCAGCCAAGATTTAACCACGACGTCCCATTTGTTCTTC | CASSQDLTTTSHLFF
TRBJ2-1 | many | TRBD1 | TRBV20-1 | TGCAGTGCTAGGAGGACAGGGAATGAGCAGTTCTTC | CSARRTGNEQFF
TRBJ2-2 | many | TRBD2 | TRBV20-1 | TGCAGTGCACGGGGACTAGCGGGGGTAGGCGGGGAGCTGTTTTTT | CSARGLAGVGGELFF
TRBJ2-3 | many | TRBD2 | TRBV12-3/TRBV12-4 | TGTGCCAGCAGTTCTAGCGGGGGTTTAGATACGCAGTATTTT | CASSSSGGLDTQYF
TRBJ2-3 | few | TRBD1 | TRBV20-1 | TGCAGTGCTACCCCCAGGAACAGGGGTTTTGGCACAGATACGCAGTATTTT | CSATPRNRGFGTDTQYF
TRBJ2-5 | few | . | TRBV9 | TGTGCCAGCAGCGTAGATGATGAGACCCAGTACTTC | CASSVDDETQYF
TRBJ2-3 | . | TRBD2 | TRBV20-1 | TGCTGTGCTAATGAACACCCGACTAGCGGGCCTAGCACAGATACGCAGTATTTT | CCANEHPTSGPSTDTQYF
TRBJ2-1 | . | . | TRBV2 | TGTGCCAGCAGTGATCCTAGCTGGCCCCGGGGTGAGCAGTTCTTC | CASSDPSWPRGEQFF
TRBJ1-1 | few | . | TRBV20-1 | TGCAGTGCTAGAGTACAGGGTGGCACTGAAGCTTTCTTT | CSARVQGGTEAFF
TRBJ2-1 | many | . | TRBV7-2 | TGTGCCAGCAGCGCATACAATGAGCAGTTCTTC | CASSAYNEQFF
TRBJ2-5 | few | TRBD2 | TRBV4-1 | TGCGCCAGCAGCCACCCACTAGCGGGGGGCCGAAAAGAGACCCAGTACTTC | CASSHPLAGGRKETQYF
TRBJ1-2 | many | . | TRBV7-9 | TGTGCCAGCAGCTTACCCGGAAACTATGGCTACACCTTC | CASSLPGNYGYTF
TRBJ1-4 | few | TRBD1 | TRBV7-9 | TGTGCCAGCAGCTCAGGGGACAGGGACGAAAAACTGTTTTTT | CASSSGDRDEKLFF
TRBJ1-1 | many | . | TRBV12-3/TRBV12-4 | TGTGCCAGCAGTTTAGCGCAGGGGACTGAAGCTTTCTTT | CASSLAQGTEAFF
TRBJ2-5 | few | . | TRBV20-1 | TGCAGTGCTGAGTTGGGGTTGGAGACCCAGTACTTC | CSAELGLETQYF
TRBJ2-5 | . | . | TRBV28 | TGTGCCAGCAGTCGGCCCACGGGCTGGGAGACCCAGTACTTC | CASSRPTGWETQYF
TRBJ1-1 | few | . | TRBV5-1 | TGCGCCAGCAGCTTTACGGGGGGCGGCCGGTCCCACACTGAAGCTTTCTTT | CASSFTGGGRSHTEAFF